Below, 25 T cell receptor beta chains from the same sample are listed, as sequenced in a study of T-cell reconstitution after alpha-beta-depleted transplantation in children. A TCRbeta library incorporating unique molecular identifiers was prepared. Using its own MiXCR run on the PCR reads, TCRdb lists one record per CDR3 protein. The sample consists of around 480,000 distinct CDR3 sequences, roughly 33% of them appearing once. Source: PBMCs from the stem cell graft donor, taken from the stem cell graft. Every receptor here comes from a human donor who donated a stem cell graft to a child with aplastic anemia.

This clonotype was recorded many times. This sequence joins TRBV5-1 and TRBJ2-1; D is perhaps TRBD2 (7 bases). The V end was cut by 3 bases, the J end by 9 bases, with 16 bases between. Germline CDR1 reads SGHRS; CDR2 reads YFSETQ. The CDR3 covers 14 residues. The CDR3 region has the DNA TGCGCCAGCAGCTGGGGCGGGGGCGAAGGTGAGCAGTTCTTC. This translates into CASSWGGGEGEQFF.

V is TRBV30 and J is TRBJ2-1, with D unresolved. The CDR3 contains 13 residues. The V gene lost 1 base and the J gene lost 9 bases, with 13 bases spanning the gap. The germline V gene has CDR1 GTSNPN and CDR2 SVGIG (reference sequence). The CDR3 spells CAWSDVGFGEQFF. The CDR3 DNA reads TGTGCCTGGAGTGACGTCGGGTTTGGTGAGCAGTTCTTC.

This clonotype occurred a few times. The chain is built from TRBV12-3 or TRBV12-4 and TRBJ1-1, with unresolved D. The V and J ends lost 8 bases and 0 bases respectively, with 13 bases between them. The CDR3 contains 14 residues. The CDR3 nucleotides are TGTGCCAGCGGCAAAAGTCCGATGAACACTGAAGCTTTCTTT. This sequence encodes CASGKSPMNTEAFF.

The chain uses TRBV4-1 and TRBJ2-3; D not resolved. The CDR3 totals 12 residues. The germline CDR1 and CDR2 sequences are MGHRA and YSYEKL. The V gene lost 0 bases and the J gene lost 6 bases, with 4 bases spanning the gap. The CDR3 region is CASSQDGDTQYF. CDR3 DNA: TGCGCCAGCAGCCAAGATGGTGATACGCAGTATTTT.

This clonotype was seen at least ten times. The chain has TRBV27 and TRBJ1-5, with D uncertain. Germline V gene sequence: CDR1 MNHEY, CDR2 SMNVEV (reference sequence). Trimming stripped 6 bases from V and 5 bases from J, with 11 bases between. There are 13 residues in the CDR3. The CDR3 DNA reads TGTGCCAGCAGCCCGGGTGGGCATCAGCCCCAGCATTTT. As protein: CASSPGGHQPQHF.

V is TRBV29-1 and J is TRBJ1-2; 7 bases match TRBD1. Germline loops: CDR1 SQVTM, CDR2 ANQGSEA. Germline trimming cut 7 bases from V and 5 bases from J; bases unmatched to any gene: 10. The CDR3 covers 13 residues. The CDR3 here is CSGTGDLIYGYTF. The DNA for the CDR3 is TGCAGCGGCACAGGGGACCTGATTTATGGCTACACCTTC.

This clonotype has a single count. This rearrangement joins TRBV29-1 to TRBJ2-1, with a tentative D call TRBD2 (6 bases). CDR3 length equals 12 residues. From germline, CDR1 is SQVTM and CDR2 ANQGSEA. Trimming removed 7 bases at V and 5 bases at J, with 12 bases between. The CDR3 loop reads CSAASANNEQFF. The DNA for the CDR3 is TGCAGCGCGGCTAGCGCCAACAATGAGCAGTTCTTC.

This chain joins TRBV12-3 or TRBV12-4 and TRBJ2-3; no reliable D call. The CDR3 contains 15 residues. Trimming removed 6 bases at V and 6 bases at J, with 19 bases between. CDR3 sequence: CASRVQAQPFDTQYF. CDR3 DNA: TGTGCCAGCAGGGTCCAGGCCCAACCCTTTGATACGCAGTATTTT.

There are a few counts of this clonotype. The rearrangement joins TRBV9 to TRBJ2-1, with D perhaps matching TRBD1 (6 bases). The CDR3 has 17 residues. V was trimmed by 3 bases and J by 6 bases, leaving 22 bases between them. CDR1 is SGDLS, CDR2 YYNGEE, per germline. CDR3 region: CASSAPPQGRVRNEQFF. The CDR3 DNA reads as TGTGCCAGCAGCGCCCCTCCACAGGGAAGAGTCCGCAATGAGCAGTTCTTC.

This sequence joins TRBV18 and TRBJ2-7, with 9 bases matching TRBD2. The CDR3 has 14 residues. Germline V CDR1 and CDR2: KGHSH, LQKENI. The V gene end was trimmed by 2 bases and the J gene end by 7 bases; junction bases not matched to a gene: 6. The DNA of the CDR3 is TGTGCCAGCTCACCAGCTAGCGGGACTCTAGAGCAGTACTTC. Encoded protein: CASSPASGTLEQYF.

This clonotype was seen only a few times. The chain has TRBV4-2 and TRBJ1-5; D gene ambiguous. Trimming took 0 bases from V and 2 from J, leaving 14 bases between them. CDR1 LGHNA and CDR2 YNFKEQ come from the germline V gene. There are 17 residues in the CDR3. The CDR3 loop reads CASSQDTVGGGNQPQHF. DNA of the CDR3: TGTGCCAGCAGCCAAGACACGGTCGGAGGCGGCAATCAGCCCCAGCATTTT.

The chain combines TRBV24-1 with TRBJ2-1; D is unclear. The length of the CDR3 is 13 residues. The germline V and J ends were trimmed by 6 bases and 4 bases, with 9 bases remaining between them. The germline gives CDR1 KGHDR, CDR2 SFDVKD. The CDR3 coding sequence is TGTGCCACCAGTCGTGGCGGTTACAATGAGCAGTTCTTC. Its protein product is CATSRGGYNEQFF.

J is TRBJ1-2 and V is TRBV5-1; 7 bases agree with TRBD1. The V gene's germline CDR1 is SGHRS and CDR2 YFSETQ. V shed 3 bases, J shed 5 bases, and the junction held 10 bases outside the gene matches. This CDR3 contains 15 residues. The CDR3 nucleotides are TGCGCCAGCAGCTCGGACTTGACAGGGACTTATGGCTACACCTTC. It specifies CASSSDLTGTYGYTF.

The V and J genes are TRBV5-5 and TRBJ1-1; tentative D call: TRBD1 (6 bases). Germline CDR1 and CDR2: SGHKS and YYEKEE (reference sequence). The CDR3 consists of 15 residues. The V end lost 0 bases, the J end lost 4 bases, and 13 bases lay between the germline ends. CDR3 bases: TGTGCCAGCAGCTTGGATGGGGGGCAGGGCACTGAAGCTTTCTTT. It specifies CASSLDGGQGTEAFF.

This clonotype occurred a few times. The chain links TRBV3-1 to TRBJ2-1; D is uncertain. This CDR3 is built from 13 residues. Per germline, CDR1 LGHDT and CDR2 YNNKEL (reference sequence). Trimming shortened V by 1 base and J by 7 bases, and 8 bases separated the two germline ends. CDR3 amino acids: CASSQVLLNEQFF. In DNA form, the CDR3 reads TGTGCCAGCAGCCAAGTGTTGTTAAATGAGCAGTTCTTC.

This rearrangement joins TRBV10-3 to TRBJ2-7; D is unclear. The CDR3 runs to 15 residues. Germline values: CDR1 ENHRY, CDR2 SYGVKD. The ends were cut back, 0 bases at V and 1 base at J, with 10 bases in the middle. The CDR3 DNA is TGTGCCATCAGTGAGTCGATGACCCGTTCCTACGAGCAGTACTTC. Protein product: CAISESMTRSYEQYF.

The chain carries TRBV5-4 and TRBJ1-2; TRBD1 matches at 7 bases. The trim removed 5 bases at V and 12 bases at J, leaving 19 bases unmatched. The CDR3 extends over 15 amino acids. Germline CDR1 is SGHNT and CDR2 is YYREEE (reference sequence). The CDR3 nucleotides are TGTGCCAGCAGACGTCAGGGGGGGGCTTATTTAGCCGACACCTTC. Protein: CASRRQGGAYLADTF.

This clonotype was detected only a few times. The chain links TRBV5-5 to TRBJ2-7; 9 positions agree with TRBD2. CDR1 is SGHKS, CDR2 YYEKEE, per germline (reference sequence). The CDR3 has 17 residues. The trim removed 0 bases at V and 1 base at J, leaving 8 bases unmatched. The CDR3, as DNA: TGTGCCAGCAGCTTGGGGCTGAAGGCGGGAGGGTCCTACGAGCAGTACTTC. It encodes CASSLGLKAGGSYEQYF.

This clonotype was observed a handful of times. The J gene is TRBJ1-1, the V gene TRBV7-2; possible D gene TRBD1, 6 bases. The V end was cut by 1 base, the J end by 5 bases, with 17 bases between. The CDR3 loop spans 16 amino acids. Germline V CDR1 and CDR2: SGHTA, FQGNSA. The CDR3, as DNA: TGTGCCAGCAGCTTAGGATCTATTACAGGGAGTACTGAAGCTTTCTTT. The encoded protein is CASSLGSITGSTEAFF.

CDR3 sequence reads: CASSFWELRNEQFF. DNA of the CDR3: TGTGCCAGCAGCTTTTGGGAGCTCCGGAATGAGCAGTTCTTC. V usage is TRBV5-5 and J usage is TRBJ2-1, with D possibly being TRBD2 (5 bases). Germline CDR1 and CDR2: SGHKS and YYEKEE (reference sequence). Trimming took off 2 bases at V and 7 bases at J, with 13 bases between the two ends. This CDR3 comprises 14 residues.

This clonotype was seen a handful of times. V gene TRBV7-2 combines with J gene TRBJ2-3, with 12 bases matching TRBD2. In germline, CDR1 is SGHTA, CDR2 FQGNSA. This CDR3 spans 15 amino acids. V was pared by 5 bases and J by 6 bases, with 6 bases of the junction left unmatched. Written as DNA, the CDR3 is TGTGCCAGCAGCGTGACTAGCGGGAGTTATGATACGCAGTATTTT. The encoded protein is CASSVTSGSYDTQYF.

This clonotype occurred a few times. This chain uses TRBV29-1 with TRBJ1-2; D uncertain. V was trimmed by 5 bases and J by 5 bases, leaving 9 bases between them. The CDR3 loop spans 11 amino acids. Germline-derived CDR1 and CDR2 are SQVTM and ANQGSEA. The CDR3 coding sequence is TGCAGCGTTAAGGCAACTTATGGCTACACCTTC. It translates to CSVKATYGYTF.

This chain connects TRBV30 to TRBJ1-2; D is perhaps TRBD1 (6 bases). Germline loops: CDR1 GTSNPN, CDR2 SVGIG (reference sequence). The CDR3 runs 13 residues. The V gene lost 0 bases and the J gene lost 7 bases, with 12 bases spanning the gap. CDR3 DNA sequence: TGTGCCTGGAGTGTAACAGGGTTGGGTGGCTACACCTTC. This translates into CAWSVTGLGGYTF.

The chain uses TRBV10-3 and TRBJ2-7, with TRBD1 as a possible D gene (6 bases). The CDR3 spans 11 residues. CDR1 is ENHRY and CDR2 is SYGVKD in the germline V gene. V gave up 11 bases and J gave up 10 bases, with 18 bases separating them. The CDR3 protein is CALGDKQFQYV. The DNA of the CDR3 is TGTGCCCTCGGGGACAAGCAGTTTCAGTACGTC.

This clonotype was found a few times. J is TRBJ2-2 and V is TRBV29-1; 10 positions agree with TRBD1. This CDR3 contains 14 residues. Germline CDR1 reads SQVTM; CDR2 reads ANQGSEA. V trimming: 4 bases; J trimming: 5 bases; junction bases outside the gene matches: 4. CDR3 region: CSVARTGGTGELFF. The CDR3 DNA reads as TGCAGCGTTGCAAGGACAGGGGGAACCGGGGAGCTGTTTTTT.